The 10 T cell receptor beta chains below come from one sample, sequenced in a study of T cells after yellow fever vaccination. TCRdb fed the 5' RACE reads into MiXCR, producing one record per CDR3 protein. Of approximately 330,000 distinct CDR3 sequences listed, around 12% are singletons. The starting material was CD4+ T cells sorted from PBMCs, obtained 15 days after the yellow fever booster vaccination. These receptors came from a man between 18 and 35 years old who received the YFV17D yellow fever vaccine.

The chain recombines TRBV7-2 with TRBJ2-5; TRBD1 matches 8 bases. The V and J ends lost 7 bases and 4 bases, in that order; junction bases with no gene match: 8. The CDR3 runs 14 residues. The germline gives CDR1 SGHTA, CDR2 FQGNSA. DNA of the CDR3: TGTGCCAGCAACCCCGACAGGGGTGGAGAGACCCAGTACTTC. This gives the protein CASNPDRGGETQYF.

This clonotype was detected only a few times. The genes are TRBV7-2 and TRBJ2-3; TRBD2 matches at 7 bases. V trimming: 5 bases; J trimming: 2 bases; junction bases outside the gene matches: 10. The length of the CDR3 is 16 residues. Germline V gives CDR1 SGHTA, CDR2 FQGNSA. This CDR3 reads CASSPLPSGFTDTQYF. For the CDR3, the DNA is TGTGCCAGCAGCCCTCTCCCTAGCGGCTTCACAGATACGCAGTATTTT.

CDR3: CASSLGTGTRRAFF. DNA of the CDR3: TGTGCCAGCAGCTTGGGGACAGGGACGCGGCGGGCTTTCTTT. The rearrangement joins TRBV11-2 to TRBJ1-1, with 9 bases identical to TRBD1. V dropped 3 bases and J dropped 11; count of bases not matched to a gene: 10. Per germline, CDR1 SGHAT and CDR2 FQNNGV. CDR3 length equals 14 residues.

In its sample, this clonotype was seen a few times. The rearrangement links TRBV6-2 or TRBV6-3 to TRBJ1-4; possibly TRBD1 for D (6 bases). CDR1 and CDR2 from the germline V gene are MNHEY and SVGEGT. This CDR3 has 15 amino acids. V lost 11 bases and J lost 8, with 24 bases in between. The CDR3 DNA reads TGTGCCGGAGCTTGGGGGACAAGAACGCAAGAAAAACTGTTTTTT. Encoded protein: CAGAWGTRTQEKLFF.

The V call is TRBV5-1, the J call TRBJ1-2; no clear D. Per germline, CDR1 SGHRS and CDR2 YFSETQ. The CDR3 covers 12 residues. Trimming cost V 0 bases and J 6 bases, with 6 bases left between them. CDR3 amino acids: CASSLGEDGYTF. The CDR3 DNA sequence: TGCGCCAGCAGCTTGGGGGAGGATGGCTACACCTTC.

This clonotype was observed a few times. The chain recombines TRBV10-3 with TRBJ1-1; D uncertain. Per the germline V gene, CDR1 is ENHRY and CDR2 is SYGVKD. The CDR3 is made up of 14 amino acids. V was shortened by 3 bases and J by 0 bases, with 8 bases between the two germline ends. CDR3 nucleotides: TGTGCCATCAGTGAAACAGATATGAACACTGAAGCTTTCTTT. Its protein product is CAISETDMNTEAFF.

This clonotype has a count of ten or more. This chain links TRBV4-2 with TRBJ2-1; D not resolved. CDR3 length: 14 residues. Germline V gives CDR1 LGHNA, CDR2 YNFKEQ. V was shortened by 0 bases and J by 8 bases, with 11 bases between the two germline ends. CDR3 in amino acids: CASSQEVLYDEQFF. CDR3 DNA sequence: TGTGCCAGCAGCCAAGAAGTCCTATATGATGAGCAGTTCTTC.

This chain links TRBV29-1 with TRBJ2-7, with 10 bases matching TRBD1. Germline loops: CDR1 SQVTM, CDR2 ANQGSEA. The CDR3 is 14 amino acids. CDR3: CSLNRGQGSYEQYV. The CDR3 DNA sequence: TGCAGTCTCAACCGGGGACAGGGGTCCTACGAGCAGTACGTC.

V is TRBV7-9 and J is TRBJ1-4, with no clear D. Trimming stripped 3 bases from V and 8 bases from J, with 10 bases between. CDR1 SEHNR and CDR2 FQNEAQ come from the germline V gene (reference sequence). This CDR3 has 13 amino acids. The chain's CDR3 is CASSFGVWEKLFF. CDR3 bases: TGTGCCAGCAGCTTCGGGGTCTGGGAAAAACTGTTTTTT.

V and J are TRBV6-1 and TRBJ1-1; no clear D gene. CDR3 length: 14 amino acids. V dropped 5 bases and J dropped 6 bases, with 16 bases sitting between them. Germline V gene lookup returns CDR1 MNHNS and CDR2 SASEGT. This chain's CDR3 is CASSRASVRAEAFF. The CDR3, as DNA: TGTGCCAGCAGTAGGGCTTCGGTGCGCGCTGAAGCTTTCTTT.